This T cell receptor (beta chain) appears in the sequencing data of a study of regulatory and conventional T cells in RAG deficiency. Genomic DNA came from blood regulatory T cells gated CD4+ CD25-high CD127-low. The table came from immunoSEQ multiplex PCR; TCRdb's copy has only in-frame clones and leaves some out. The table shows under 30,000 clones, with 90% to 95% occurring only once. The V gene lost 2 bases and the J gene lost 8 bases, with 12 bases spanning the gap. The CDR3 sequence is 14 residues long. Germline loops: CDR1 MNHNY, CDR2 SVGAGI (reference sequence). This sample was shared with a second study, whose subject was regulatory T cells. That study adds: The primer mix had 52 TRBV and 13 TRBJ primers.

The sequencing input was Tregs sorted from blood. The receptor was derived from a human donor in good health. The V gene is TRBV6-6, the J gene TRBJ1-4; no clear D. For the CDR3, the DNA is TGTGCCAGCAGTTACGGTTCCGTAAACGAAAAACTGTTTTTT. Encoded protein: CASSYGSVNEKLFF.